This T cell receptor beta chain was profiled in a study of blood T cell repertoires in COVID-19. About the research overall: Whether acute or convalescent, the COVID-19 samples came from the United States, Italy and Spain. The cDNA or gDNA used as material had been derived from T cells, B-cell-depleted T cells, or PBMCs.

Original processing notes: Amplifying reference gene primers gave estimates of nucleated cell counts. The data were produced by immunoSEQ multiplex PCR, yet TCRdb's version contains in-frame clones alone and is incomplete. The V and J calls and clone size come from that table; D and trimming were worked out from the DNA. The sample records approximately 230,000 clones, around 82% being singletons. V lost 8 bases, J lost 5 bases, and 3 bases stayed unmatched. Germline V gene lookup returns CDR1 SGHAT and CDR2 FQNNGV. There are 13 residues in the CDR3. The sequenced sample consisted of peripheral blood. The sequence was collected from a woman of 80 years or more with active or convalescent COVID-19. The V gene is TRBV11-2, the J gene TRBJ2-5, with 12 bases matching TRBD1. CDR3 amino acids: CASGTGGWETQYF. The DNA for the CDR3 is TGTGCCAGCGGGACAGGGGGCTGGGAGACCCAGTACTTC. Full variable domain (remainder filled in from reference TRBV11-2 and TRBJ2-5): EAGVAQSPRYKIIEKRQSVAFWCNPISGHATLYWYQQILGQGPKLLIQFQNNGVVDDSQLPKDRFSAERLKGVDSTLKIQPAKLEDSAVYLCASGTGGWETQYFGPGTRLLVL.